The rows below give T cell receptor beta chains drawn from one sample of a study of blood T cell repertoires in COVID-19. Sequenced by immunoSEQ multiplex PCR; TCRdb stores in-frame clones only, minus some. The profile covers roughly 140,000 clones, with 60% to 80% appearing a single time and over 6.5% taken by the ten largest. Material for sequencing was peripheral blood. Receptors were obtained from a man aged 45-65 years with active or convalescent COVID-19. Both conserved end residues are part of each CDR3. The D gene is left open where the match is weak. Clone size appears in some rows only: once, few, many, or a class for an expanded clone.

.,21,TRBJ2-7,TRBV21-1,.,CASSTKRAGEPPNLPFAEQYF,TGTGCCAGCAGCACTAAGAGGGCAGGGGAACCACCCAACCTTCCTTTCGCCGAGCAGTACTTC
once,13,TRBJ1-1,TRBV6-4,.,CASSDEAGTEAFF,TGTGCCAGCAGTGACGAGGCGGGGACTGAAGCTTTCTTT
.,16,TRBJ1-1,TRBV25-1,TRBD1,CASSEGETGVNTEAFF,TGTGCCAGCAGTGAAGGTGAGACAGGGGTGAACACTGAAGCTTTCTTT
.,15,TRBJ1-1,TRBV7-8,TRBD1,CASSPSDRGNTEAFF,TGTGCCAGCAGCCCCTCGGACAGGGGGAACACTGAAGCTTTCTTT
once,13,TRBJ1-6,TRBV24-1,.,CATSDLSGSPLHF,TGTGCCACCAGTGATTTGAGCGGCTCACCCCTCCACTTT
.,14,TRBJ2-4,TRBV4-2,TRBD1,CASSHDDRGMSQYF,TGTGCCAGCAGCCACGACGACAGGGGAATGTCTCAGTACTTC
.,20,TRBJ2-3,TRBV11-3,.,CASSLEKREIFLSGTDTQYF,TGTGCCAGCAGCTTAGAAAAGAGGGAGATCTTTCTGAGCGGGACAGATACGCAGTATTTT
.,15,TRBJ2-7,TRBV9,TRBD2,CASSPLAGGPDEQYF,TGTGCCAGCAGCCCGTTAGCGGGAGGGCCTGATGAGCAGTACTTC
.,14,TRBJ2-3,TRBV28,.,CASSLLVGADTQYF,TGTGCCAGCAGTCTACTAGTGGGCGCAGATACGCAGTATTTT
few,12,TRBJ1-4,TRBV24-1,.,CATSDANEKLFF,TGTGCCACCAGTGACGCTAATGAAAAACTGTTTTTT
.,14,TRBJ1-1,TRBV19,TRBD1,CASSGTGPNTEAFF,TGTGCCAGTAGCGGGACAGGGCCAAACACTGAAGCTTTCTTT
.,14,TRBJ2-1,TRBV4-2,TRBD2,CASSHLYGGNEQFF,TGTGCCAGCAGCCACCTCTACGGGGGGAATGAGCAGTTCTTC
.,15,TRBJ2-2,TRBV6-5,TRBD2,CASSYKAGGPGELFF,TGTGCCAGCAGTTACAAGGCGGGAGGACCCGGGGAGCTGTTTTTT
few,12,TRBJ1-6,TRBV11-2,.,CASSLVRSPLHF,TGTGCCAGCAGCTTAGTCCGTTCACCCCTCCACTTT
.,13,TRBJ1-4,TRBV5-1,.,CASSSGQNEKLFF,TGCGCCAGCAGCTCAGGACAAAATGAAAAACTGTTTTTT
.,12,TRBJ2-2,TRBV11-2,TRBD2,CASLAGVGELFF,TGTGCCAGCTTAGCGGGAGTGGGGGAGCTGTTTTTT
.,13,TRBJ1-4,TRBV6-5,.,CASSYSRLEKLFF,TGTGCCAGCAGTTACAGCAGGTTGGAAAAACTGTTTTTT
.,15,TRBJ2-1,TRBV7-6,.,CASSRARSANNEQFF,TGTGCCAGCAGCCGAGCTAGGTCCGCAAACAATGAGCAGTTCTTC